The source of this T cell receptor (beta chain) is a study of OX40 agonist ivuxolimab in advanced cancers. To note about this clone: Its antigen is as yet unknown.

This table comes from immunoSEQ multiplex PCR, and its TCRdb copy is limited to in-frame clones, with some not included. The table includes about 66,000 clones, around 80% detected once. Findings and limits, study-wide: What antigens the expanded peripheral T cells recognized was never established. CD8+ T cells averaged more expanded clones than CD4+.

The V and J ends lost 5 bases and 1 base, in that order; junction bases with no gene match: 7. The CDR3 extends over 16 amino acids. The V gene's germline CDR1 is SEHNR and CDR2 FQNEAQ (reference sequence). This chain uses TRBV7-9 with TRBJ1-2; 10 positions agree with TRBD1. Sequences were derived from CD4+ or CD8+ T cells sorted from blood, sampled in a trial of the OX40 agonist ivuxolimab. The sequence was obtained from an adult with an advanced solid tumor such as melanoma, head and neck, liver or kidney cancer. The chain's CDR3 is CASSRGGTGVNYGYTF. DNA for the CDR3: TGTGCCAGCAGCCGAGGAGGGACAGGGGTTAACTATGGCTACACCTTC. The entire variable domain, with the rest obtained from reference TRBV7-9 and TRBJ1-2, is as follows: DTGVSQNPRHKITKRGQNVTFRCDPISEHNRLYWYRQTLGQGPEFLTYFQNEAQLEKSRLLSDRFSAERPKGSFSTLEIQRTEQGDSAMYLCASSRGGTGVNYGYTFGSGTRLTVV.